The T cell receptor beta chain under discussion was sequenced for a study of blood T cell repertoires in COVID-19. Study information: Collection of acute and convalescent COVID-19 samples took place in the United States, Italy and Spain. T cells, B-cell-depleted T cells, or PBMCs provided the cDNA or gDNA that served as material.

The V and J ends lost 2 bases and 7 bases, in that order; junction bases with no gene match: 8. Germline V gives CDR1 MDHEN, CDR2 SYDVKM. This CDR3 has 16 amino acids. Original processing methods: Reference gene primer amplification gave nucleated cell count estimates. Clones were sequenced by immunoSEQ multiplex PCR, and TCRdb holds only the in-frame ones, with some missing. The V and J calls and clone size were taken over from that table, and D and trimming were inferred from the DNA. Among 200,000 to 300,000 clones listed, approximately 86% were seen once. Enrollment of patients from Seattle took place during active infection, with longitudinal follow-up.

The specimen sequenced was peripheral blood. The clonotype originates from a woman in her sixties or seventies with COVID-19, enrolled during active disease. This rearrangement joins TRBV28 to TRBJ1-6; 7 nucleotides agree with TRBD1. As DNA, the CDR3 is TGTGCCAGCAGTTTAAGAGTTGGCAGGGGGAATTCACCCCTCCACTTT. This translates into CASSLRVGRGNSPLHF.